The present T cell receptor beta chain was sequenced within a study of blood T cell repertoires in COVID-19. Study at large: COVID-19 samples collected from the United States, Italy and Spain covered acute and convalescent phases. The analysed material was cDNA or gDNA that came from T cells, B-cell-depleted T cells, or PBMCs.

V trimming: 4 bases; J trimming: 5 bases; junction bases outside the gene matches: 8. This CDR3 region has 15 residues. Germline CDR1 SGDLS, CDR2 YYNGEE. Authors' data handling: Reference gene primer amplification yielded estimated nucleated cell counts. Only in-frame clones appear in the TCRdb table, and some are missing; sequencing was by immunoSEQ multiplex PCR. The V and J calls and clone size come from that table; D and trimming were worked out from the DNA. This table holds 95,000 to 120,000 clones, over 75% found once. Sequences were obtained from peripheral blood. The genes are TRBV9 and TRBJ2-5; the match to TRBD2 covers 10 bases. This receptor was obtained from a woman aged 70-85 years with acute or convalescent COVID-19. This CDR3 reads CASSPSGGARETQYF. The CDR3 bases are TGTGCCAGCAGCCCCAGCGGGGGGGCTCGGGAGACCCAGTACTTC.